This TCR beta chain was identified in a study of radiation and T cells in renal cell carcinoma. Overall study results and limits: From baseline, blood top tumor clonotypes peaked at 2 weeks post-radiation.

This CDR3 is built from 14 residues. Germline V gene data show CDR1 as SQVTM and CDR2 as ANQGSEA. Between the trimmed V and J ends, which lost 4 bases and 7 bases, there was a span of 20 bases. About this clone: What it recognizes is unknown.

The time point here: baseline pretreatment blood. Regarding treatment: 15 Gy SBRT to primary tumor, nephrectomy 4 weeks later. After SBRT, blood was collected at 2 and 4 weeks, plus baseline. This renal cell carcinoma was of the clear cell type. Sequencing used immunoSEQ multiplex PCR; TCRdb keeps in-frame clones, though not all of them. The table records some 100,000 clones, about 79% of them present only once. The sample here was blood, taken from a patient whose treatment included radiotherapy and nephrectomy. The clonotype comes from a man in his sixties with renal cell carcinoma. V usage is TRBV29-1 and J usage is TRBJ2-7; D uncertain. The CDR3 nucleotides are TGCAGCGTTGTAGTCCCCCGGGTTTGGGGAGAGCAGTACTTC. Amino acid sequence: CSVVVPRVWGEQYF.